This TCR beta chain was captured in a study of blood T cell repertoires in COVID-19. Study details: Italy, Spain and the United States were the sources of the convalescent and acute COVID-19 samples.

Per the original data handling: Reference gene primer amplification gave estimated nucleated cell counts. Data came from immunoSEQ multiplex PCR; TCRdb stores just in-frame clones and leaves some out. For V, J and clone size, that table is used; D and trimming come from the DNA. Of about 300,000 clones listed, over 75% are singletons. Participant age was about 18 to 89 years, and participants resided in fewer than 25 US areas. The sequenced material came from PBMCs or T cells enriched from blood (not recorded which). This sequence was found in a man younger than 45 who had recovered from COVID-19.

The CDR3 sequence is CASSLRGLGQGASYTF. The CDR3 region has the DNA TGTGCCAGCAGCTTAAGGGGTCTGGGACAGGGGGCATCCTACACCTTC. This chain connects TRBV7-2 to TRBJ1-2; 12 nucleotides match TRBD1. The CDR3 is made up of 16 amino acids. V was pared by 2 bases and J by 10 bases, with 11 bases of the junction left unmatched. The V gene's germline CDR1 is SGHTA and CDR2 FQGNSA. Looking up the rest from reference TRBV7-2 and TRBJ1-2 gives the full variable domain: GAGVSQSPSNKVTEKGKDVELRCDPISGHTALYWYRQSLGQGLEFLIYFQGNSAPDKSGLPSDRFSAERTGGSVSTLTIQRTQQEDSAVYLCASSLRGLGQGASYTFGSGTRLTVV.